These 10 T cell receptor beta chains originate from one sample sequenced in a study of cytomegalovirus exposure and HLA in healthy donors. A multiplex PCR was run with 60 Vbeta primers and 13 Jbeta primers. Generated by immunoSEQ multiplex PCR, the TCRdb table keeps only in-frame clones and is missing some. The data show approximately 170,000 clones, roughly 80% seen once. Sequencing was performed on PBMCs. The origin of the receptors is a male donor in good health and CMV-seronegative.

The chain has TRBV7-3 and TRBJ2-1, with TRBD2 identical over 9 bases. The CDR3 length is 15 residues. V gave up 8 bases and J gave up 2 bases; unmatched junction bases: 7. CDR1 SGHTA and CDR2 FQGTGA come from the germline V gene. CDR3 sequence: CASQATSGPYNEQFF. The CDR3 nucleotides read TGTGCCAGCCAAGCGACTAGCGGACCCTACAATGAGCAGTTCTTC.

The chain employs TRBV6-1 and TRBJ2-1, with 9 bases aligning to TRBD2. The CDR3 contains 15 residues. Germline loops: CDR1 MNHNS, CDR2 SASEGT. The junction had 7 bases not matched to a gene; V was cut back by 4 bases and J by 6 bases. The CDR3: CASSVEAGGINEQFF. The CDR3 DNA reads TGTGCCAGCAGTGTGGAAGCGGGGGGAATCAATGAGCAGTTCTTC.

The chain recombines TRBV9 with TRBJ2-3; D uncertain. This CDR3 spans 13 amino acids. Trimming shortened V by 4 bases and J by 3 bases, and 9 bases separated the two germline ends. The V gene's germline CDR1 is SGDLS and CDR2 YYNGEE. The CDR3 is CASSSPYTDTQYF. The DNA for the CDR3 is TGTGCCAGCAGCAGCCCCTATACAGATACGCAGTATTTT.

Only one count was recorded for this clone. The V call is TRBV19, the J call TRBJ1-2; 7 bases agree with TRBD1. Trimming at V came to 3 bases and at J to 2 bases, leaving 12 bases not matched to a gene. Per the germline V gene, CDR1 is LNHDA and CDR2 is SQIVND (reference sequence). The CDR3 covers 17 residues. The CDR3 nucleotides are TGTGCCAGTAGTATTCGGAGACAGGGCGGGAGGAACTATGGCTACACCTTC. It codes for CASSIRRQGGRNYGYTF.

This clone has only a few counts. The V gene is TRBV6-6, the J gene TRBJ2-1, with 13 bases identical to TRBD2. The CDR3 length is 14 residues. The V and J ends lost 5 bases and 8 bases, in that order; junction bases with no gene match: 3. Germline values: CDR1 MNHNY, CDR2 SVGAGI (reference sequence). CDR3: CASSRTSGSYEQFF. The CDR3 bases are TGTGCCAGCAGTCGGACTAGCGGGAGTTATGAGCAGTTCTTC.

The chain couples TRBV28 to TRBJ1-4; 9 bases agree with TRBD1. V trimming: 6 bases; J trimming: 8 bases; junction bases outside the gene matches: 10. CDR1 MDHEN and CDR2 SYDVKM come from the germline V gene. CDR3 length equals 15 residues. Written as DNA, the CDR3 is TGTGCCAGCAGAGGGCGGACAGGGGACAGGGAAAAACTGTTTTTT. Its translation: CASRGRTGDREKLFF.

The chain uses TRBV4-1 and TRBJ2-5; 9 nucleotides match TRBD2. CDR3 length equals 17 residues. V dropped 5 bases and J dropped 3; count of bases not matched to a gene: 13. The germline gives CDR1 MGHRA, CDR2 YSYEKL. The CDR3 DNA sequence: TGCGCCAGCAGCGTTTTGGTAGCGGGGGACAAGGAAGAGACCCAGTACTTC. Its translation: CASSVLVAGDKEETQYF.

The chain has TRBV5-6 and TRBJ1-3; tentative D call: TRBD1 (5 bases). Germline V gene sequence: CDR1 SGHDT, CDR2 YYEEEE. The CDR3 is 15 amino acids. Trimming cost V 2 bases and J 4 bases, with 13 bases left between them. The CDR3: CASSFPGTPGNTIYF. For the CDR3, the DNA is TGTGCCAGCAGCTTTCCCGGGACTCCCGGAAACACCATATATTTT. The full variable domain, with the rest looked up from reference TRBV5-6 and TRBJ1-3, is DAGVTQSPTHLIKTRGQQVTLRCSPKSGHDTVSWYQQALGQGPQFIFQYYEEEERQRGNFPDRFSGHQFPNYSSELNVNALLLGDSALYLCASSFPGTPGNTIYFGEGSWLTVV.

The chain joins TRBV7-2 to TRBJ2-7; weak D call: TRBD2 (5 bases). Germline lookup yields CDR1 SGHTA and CDR2 FQGNSA. The length of the CDR3 is 14 residues. The V end was cut by 4 bases, the J end by 8 bases, with 18 bases between. This chain's CDR3 is CASSSTPSSRKQYF. CDR3 in DNA: TGTGCCAGCAGCTCGACGCCCTCTAGCCGCAAGCAGTACTTC.

The V gene is TRBV9, the J gene TRBJ2-3, with TRBD1 matching over 11 bases. CDR3 size: 13 residues. J lost 6 bases, V lost 7 bases, and 4 bases had no gene match. CDR1 is SGDLS, CDR2 YYNGEE, per germline. CDR3 protein: CASDRDRGDTQYF. The CDR3, as DNA: TGTGCCAGCGACAGGGACAGGGGGGATACGCAGTATTTT. Full variable domain (remainder filled in from reference TRBV9 and TRBJ2-3): DSGVTQTPKHLITATGQRVTLRCSPRSGDLSVYWYQQSLDQGLQFLIQYYNGEERAKGNILERFSAQQFPDLHSELNLSSLELGDSALYFCASDRDRGDTQYFGPGTRLTVL.